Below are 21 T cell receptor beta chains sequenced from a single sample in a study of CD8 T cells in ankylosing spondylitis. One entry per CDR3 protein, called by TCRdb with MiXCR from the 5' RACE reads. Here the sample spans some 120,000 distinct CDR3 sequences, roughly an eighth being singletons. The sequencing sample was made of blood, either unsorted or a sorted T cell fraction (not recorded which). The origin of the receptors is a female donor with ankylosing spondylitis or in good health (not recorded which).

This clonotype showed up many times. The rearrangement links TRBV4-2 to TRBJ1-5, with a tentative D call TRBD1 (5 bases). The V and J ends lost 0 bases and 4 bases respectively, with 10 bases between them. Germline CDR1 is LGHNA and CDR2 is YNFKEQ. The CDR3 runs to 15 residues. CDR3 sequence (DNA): TGTGCCAGCAGCCAAGATAAGACAGCTAATCAGCCCCAGCATTTT. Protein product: CASSQDKTANQPQHF.

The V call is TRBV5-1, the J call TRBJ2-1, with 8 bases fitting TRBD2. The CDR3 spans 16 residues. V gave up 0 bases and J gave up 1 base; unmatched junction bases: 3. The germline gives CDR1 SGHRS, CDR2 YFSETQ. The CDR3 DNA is TGCGCCAGCAGCTTGGGAGTAGCGGGATCCTACAATGAGCAGTTCTTC. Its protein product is CASSLGVAGSYNEQFF.

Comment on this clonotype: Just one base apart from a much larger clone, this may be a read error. CDR3 sequence: CASSSTARGYEQYF. The DNA of the CDR3 is TGTGCCAGCAGCTCGACGGCGAGGGGCTACGAGCAGTACTTC. This chain joins TRBV7-8 and TRBJ2-7; either TRBD1 or TRBD2 may supply D (5 bases each). The length of the CDR3 is 14 residues. V gave up 4 bases and J gave up 3 bases, with 13 bases separating them. Germline V lookup: CDR1 SGHVS, CDR2 FQNEAQ.

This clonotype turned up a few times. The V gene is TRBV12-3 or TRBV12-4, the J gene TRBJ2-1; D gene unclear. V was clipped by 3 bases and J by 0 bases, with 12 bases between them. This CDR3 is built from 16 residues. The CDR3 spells CASSFSSVFSYNEQFF. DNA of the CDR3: TGTGCCAGCAGTTTTTCTTCGGTCTTCTCCTACAATGAGCAGTTCTTC.

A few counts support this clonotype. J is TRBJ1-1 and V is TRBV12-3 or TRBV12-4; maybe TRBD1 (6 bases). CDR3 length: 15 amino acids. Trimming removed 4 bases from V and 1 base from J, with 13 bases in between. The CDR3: CASSSQGRWNTEAFF. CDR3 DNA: TGTGCCAGCAGTTCGCAGGGGCGCTGGAACACTGAAGCTTTCTTT.

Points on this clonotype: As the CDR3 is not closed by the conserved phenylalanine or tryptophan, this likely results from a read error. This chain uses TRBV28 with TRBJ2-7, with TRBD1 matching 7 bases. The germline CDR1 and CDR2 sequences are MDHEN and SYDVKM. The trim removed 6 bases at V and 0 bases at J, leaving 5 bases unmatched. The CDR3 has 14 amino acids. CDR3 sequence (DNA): TGTGCCAGCAGGTTCCGGGACAGCTCCTACGAGCAGTACTCC. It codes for CASRFRDSSYEQYS.

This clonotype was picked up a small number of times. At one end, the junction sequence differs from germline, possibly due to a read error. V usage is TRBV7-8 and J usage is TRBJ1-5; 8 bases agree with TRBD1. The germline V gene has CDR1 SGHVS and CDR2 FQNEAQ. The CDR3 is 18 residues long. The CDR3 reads CASRLDPGQENSNQPQHF. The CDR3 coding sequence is TGTGCCAGCAGATTAGATCCGGGACAGGAAAATAGCAATCAGCCCCAGCATTTT.

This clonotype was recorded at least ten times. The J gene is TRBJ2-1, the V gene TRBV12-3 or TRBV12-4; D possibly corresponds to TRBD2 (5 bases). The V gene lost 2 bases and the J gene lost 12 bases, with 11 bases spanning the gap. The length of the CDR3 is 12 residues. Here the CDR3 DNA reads TGTGCCAGCAGTTTAAGCGGCGGCGGGCAGTTCTTC. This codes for CASSLSGGGQFF.

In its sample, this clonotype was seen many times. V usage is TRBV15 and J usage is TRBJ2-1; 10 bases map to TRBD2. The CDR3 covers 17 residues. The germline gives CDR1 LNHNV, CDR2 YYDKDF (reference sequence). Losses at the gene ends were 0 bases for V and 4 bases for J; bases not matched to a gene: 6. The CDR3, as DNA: TGTGCCACCAGCAGAGAAGTCACTAGCGGGGCTTACAATGAGCAGTTCTTC. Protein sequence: CATSREVTSGAYNEQFF.

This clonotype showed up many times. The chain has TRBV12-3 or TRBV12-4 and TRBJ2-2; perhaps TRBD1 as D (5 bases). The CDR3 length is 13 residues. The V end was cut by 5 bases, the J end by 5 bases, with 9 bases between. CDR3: CASSLQGTGELFF. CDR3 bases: TGTGCCAGCAGTCTCCAGGGAACCGGGGAGCTGTTTTTT.

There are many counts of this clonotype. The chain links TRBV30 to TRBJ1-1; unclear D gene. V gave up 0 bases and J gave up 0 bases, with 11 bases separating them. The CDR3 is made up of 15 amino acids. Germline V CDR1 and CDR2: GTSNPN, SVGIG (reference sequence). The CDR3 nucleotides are TGTGCCTGGAGTGTATCTGGGCATATGAACACTGAAGCTTTCTTT. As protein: CAWSVSGHMNTEAFF.

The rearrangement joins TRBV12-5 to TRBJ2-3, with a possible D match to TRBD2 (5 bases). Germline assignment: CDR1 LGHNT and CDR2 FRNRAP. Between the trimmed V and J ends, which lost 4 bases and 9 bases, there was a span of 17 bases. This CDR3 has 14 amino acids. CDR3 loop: CASGSLAKSLTQYF. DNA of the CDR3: TGTGCTAGTGGTTCCCTAGCCAAGTCACTCACGCAGTATTTT.

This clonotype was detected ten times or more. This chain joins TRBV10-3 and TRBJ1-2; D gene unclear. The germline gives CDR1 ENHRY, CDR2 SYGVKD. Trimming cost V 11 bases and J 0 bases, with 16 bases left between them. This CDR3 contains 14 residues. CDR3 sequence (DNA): TGTGCCCACAGCCGGGAGGGCACTAACTATGGCTACACCTTC. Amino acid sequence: CAHSREGTNYGYTF.

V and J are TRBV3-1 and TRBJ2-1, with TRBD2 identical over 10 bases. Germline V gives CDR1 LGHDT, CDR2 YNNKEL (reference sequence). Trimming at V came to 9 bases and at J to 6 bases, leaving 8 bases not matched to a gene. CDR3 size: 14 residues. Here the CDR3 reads CASAGTSVGNEQFF. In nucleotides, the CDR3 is TGTGCCAGTGCCGGGACTAGCGTGGGCAATGAGCAGTTCTTC.

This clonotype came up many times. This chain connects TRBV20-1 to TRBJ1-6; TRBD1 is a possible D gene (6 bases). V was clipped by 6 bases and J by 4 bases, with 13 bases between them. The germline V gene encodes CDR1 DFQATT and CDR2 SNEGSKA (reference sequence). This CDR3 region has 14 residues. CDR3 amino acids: CSAPPQGYNSPLHF. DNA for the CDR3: TGCAGTGCCCCCCCACAGGGATATAATTCACCCCTCCACTTT.

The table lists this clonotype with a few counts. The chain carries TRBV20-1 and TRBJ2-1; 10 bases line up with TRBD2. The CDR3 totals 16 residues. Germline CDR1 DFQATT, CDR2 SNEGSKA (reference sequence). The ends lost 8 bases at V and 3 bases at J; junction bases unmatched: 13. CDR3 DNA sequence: TGCAGTCCCGGACTAGCGGCCCCGTCGTTCTACAATGAGCAGTTCTTC. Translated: CSPGLAAPSFYNEQFF.

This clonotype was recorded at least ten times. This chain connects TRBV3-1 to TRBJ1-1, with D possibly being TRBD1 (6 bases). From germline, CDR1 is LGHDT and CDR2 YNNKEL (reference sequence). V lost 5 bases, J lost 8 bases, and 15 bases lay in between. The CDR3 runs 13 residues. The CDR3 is CASSYRTETEAFF. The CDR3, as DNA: TGTGCCAGCAGCTACCGGACAGAAACAGAAGCTTTCTTT.

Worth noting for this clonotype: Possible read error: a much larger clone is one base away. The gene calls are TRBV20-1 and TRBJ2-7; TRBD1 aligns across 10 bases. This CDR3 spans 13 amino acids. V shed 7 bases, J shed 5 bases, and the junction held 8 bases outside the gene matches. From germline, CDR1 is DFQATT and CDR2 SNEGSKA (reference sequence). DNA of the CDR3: TGCAGTGTTACGGGACAGGGGAGCCACGAGCAGTACTTC. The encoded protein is CSVTGQGSHEQYF.

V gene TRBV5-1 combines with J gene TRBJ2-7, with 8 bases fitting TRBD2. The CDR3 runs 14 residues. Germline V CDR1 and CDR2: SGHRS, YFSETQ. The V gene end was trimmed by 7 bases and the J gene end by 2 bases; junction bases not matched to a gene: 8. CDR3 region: CASGQGAGAYEQYF. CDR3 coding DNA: TGCGCCAGCGGCCAGGGAGCGGGGGCCTACGAGCAGTACTTC.

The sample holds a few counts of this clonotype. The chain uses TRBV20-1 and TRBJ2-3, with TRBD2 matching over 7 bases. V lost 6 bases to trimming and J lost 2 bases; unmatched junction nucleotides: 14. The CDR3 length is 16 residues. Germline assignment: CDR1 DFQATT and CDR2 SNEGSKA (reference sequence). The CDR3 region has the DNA TGCAGTGCCCCGGAGAGGCTAGCGGCCTACACAGATACGCAGTATTTT. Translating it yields CSAPERLAAYTDTQYF.

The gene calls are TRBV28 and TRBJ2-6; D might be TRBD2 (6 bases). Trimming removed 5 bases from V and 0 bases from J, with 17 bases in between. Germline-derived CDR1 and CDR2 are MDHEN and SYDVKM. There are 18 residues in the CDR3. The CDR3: CASSTTSGLLSGANVLTF. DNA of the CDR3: TGTGCCAGCAGTACCACTTCGGGACTGCTCTCTGGGGCCAACGTCCTGACTTTC.